The clone carrying this T cell receptor (beta chain) was recorded once. Its antigen is unidentified. Data came from immunoSEQ multiplex PCR; TCRdb stores just in-frame clones and leaves some out. The sample lists some 40,000 clones; around 83% were seen once. This entry comes from a study of lymphopenia after photon versus proton radiotherapy. Overall study results and limits: Larger post-nadir TCR diversity loss correlated inversely with survival in deceased patients. Survival link was tested only in deceased patients; proton benefit remains a possibility. Photon-treated patients lost naive T cells and TCR diversity; proton-treated stayed stable.

This material consisted of peripheral blood, taken from a patient treated with proton-based radiotherapy. The sequence derives from a woman between 70 and 85 years old with pancreatic cancer. Some clones in this sample may be carry-over from other donors' samples.

CDR3 residues: CASKKAGGVDTQYF. CDR3 nucleotides: TGTGCCAGCAAGAAAGCGGGAGGGGTAGATACGCAGTATTTT. The rearrangement links TRBV11-2 to TRBJ2-3; TRBD2 matches at 10 bases. With 7 bases clipped from V and 5 bases from J, the junction kept 6 bases outside the gene matches. Germline CDR1 SGHAT, CDR2 FQNNGV. This CDR3 is built from 14 residues.